The 4 T cell receptor beta chains below all came from one sample that was sequenced in a study of T cells in Graves' hyperthyroidism and ophthalmopathy (dated by TCRdb to about 2019). Receptor amplification or capture employed multiplex PCR. Sequencing instrument: Illumina HiSeq 2000. Amplification of TCR beta CDR3 regions was carried out from RNA transcripts. The first round of RT-PCR for the TCR CDR3 was performed with the HTBI primer set and the Qiagen OneStep RT-PCR kit. Clones were called with MiXCR by TCRdb after fastp trimmed the public reads at Q25, and only in-frame beta chains were retained. Rows merge per CDR3 protein into single entries with the most common DNA and genes. The sample table holds 500,000 to 550,000 distinct CDR3 sequences, of which 15% to 20% were seen once. Around 50% of the sample comes from the top ten. Input material: blood. Receptors were obtained from a man aged 40-49 years with Graves' ophthalmopathy.

This clonotype came up many times. This CDR3 reads CASSSQGVGELFF. CDR3 DNA: TGTGCCAGCAGCTCCCAGGGTGTCGGGGAGCTGTTTTTT. The chain is built from TRBV7-3 and TRBJ2-2; the D gene is possibly TRBD1 (5 bases). Germline V gives CDR1 SGHTA, CDR2 FQGTGA. The CDR3 contains 13 residues. V was cut by 4 bases and J by 7 bases, with 10 bases left in between. The complete variable domain, with remaining parts taken from reference TRBV7-3 and TRBJ2-2, reads GAGVSQTPSNKVTEKGKYVELRCDPISGHTALYWYRQSLGQGPEFLIYFQGTGAADDSGLPNDRFFAVRPEGSVSTLKIQRTERGDSAVYLCASSSQGVGELFFGEGSRLTVL.

This clonotype showed up many times. This chain uses TRBV12-3 or TRBV12-4 with TRBJ1-4; 7 bases are shared with TRBD1. V was pared by 0 bases and J by 4 bases, with 5 bases of the junction left unmatched. This CDR3 contains 16 residues. The CDR3 protein is CASSLAAGTVNEKLFF. CDR3 in DNA: TGTGCCAGCAGTTTAGCGGCGGGGACAGTTAATGAAAAACTGTTTTTT.

V is TRBV5-1 and J is TRBJ1-1; 9 positions agree with TRBD1. The CDR3 is 14 amino acids. Losses at the gene ends were 0 bases for V and 7 bases for J; bases not matched to a gene: 4. Germline-derived CDR1 and CDR2 are SGHRS and YFSETQ. CDR3: CASSLAQGAVEAFF. The CDR3 region has the DNA TGCGCCAGCAGCTTGGCACAGGGGGCGGTTGAAGCTTTCTTT.

The rearrangement links TRBV25-1 to TRBJ1-1, with TRBD1 identical over 12 bases. Germline trimming cut 4 bases from V and 5 bases from J; bases unmatched to any gene: 11. CDR1 is MGHDK, CDR2 SYGVNS, per germline. The CDR3 contains 17 residues. The CDR3 sequence is CASSALPGQGAGTEAFF. In DNA, the CDR3 is TGTGCCAGCAGTGCTCTCCCGGGACAGGGGGCAGGGACTGAAGCTTTCTTT.